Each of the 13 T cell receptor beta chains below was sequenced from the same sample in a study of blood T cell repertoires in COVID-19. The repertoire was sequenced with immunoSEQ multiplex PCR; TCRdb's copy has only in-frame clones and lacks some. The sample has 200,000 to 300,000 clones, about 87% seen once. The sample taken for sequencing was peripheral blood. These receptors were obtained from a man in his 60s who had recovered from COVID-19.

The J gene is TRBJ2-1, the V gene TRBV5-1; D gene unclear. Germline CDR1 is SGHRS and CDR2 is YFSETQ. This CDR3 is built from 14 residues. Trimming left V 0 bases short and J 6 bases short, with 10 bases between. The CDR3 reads CASSLGGPVNEQFF. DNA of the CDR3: TGCGCCAGCAGCTTGGGAGGTCCGGTCAATGAGCAGTTCTTC.

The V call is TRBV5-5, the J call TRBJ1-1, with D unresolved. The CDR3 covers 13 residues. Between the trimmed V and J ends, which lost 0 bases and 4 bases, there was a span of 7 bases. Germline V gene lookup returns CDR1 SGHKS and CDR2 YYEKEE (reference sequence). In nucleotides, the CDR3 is TGTGCCAGCAGCTTGGTGCCAGGCACTGAAGCTTTCTTT. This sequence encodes CASSLVPGTEAFF.

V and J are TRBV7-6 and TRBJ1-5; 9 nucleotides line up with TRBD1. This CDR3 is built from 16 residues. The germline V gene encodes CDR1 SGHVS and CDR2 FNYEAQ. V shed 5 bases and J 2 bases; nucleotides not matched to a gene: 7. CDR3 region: CASSPGTGNGNQPQHF. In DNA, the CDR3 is TGTGCCAGCAGCCCGGGGACAGGGAATGGCAATCAGCCCCAGCATTTT.

CDR3 sequence: CASSRSVYQETQYF. In nucleotides, the CDR3 is TGTGCCAGTAGCCGAAGCGTATACCAAGAGACCCAGTACTTC. The V and J genes are TRBV19 and TRBJ2-5; no clear D. V was shortened by 6 bases and J by 0 bases, with 11 bases between the two germline ends. The CDR3 is made up of 14 amino acids. Germline assignment: CDR1 LNHDA and CDR2 SQIVND (reference sequence).

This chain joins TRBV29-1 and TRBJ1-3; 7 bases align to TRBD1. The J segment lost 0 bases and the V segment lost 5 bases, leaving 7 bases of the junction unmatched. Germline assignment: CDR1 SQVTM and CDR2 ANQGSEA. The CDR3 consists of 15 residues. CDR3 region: CSVSTGSGSGNTIYF. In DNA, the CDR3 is TGCAGCGTTTCGACAGGGTCGGGCTCTGGAAACACCATATATTTT.

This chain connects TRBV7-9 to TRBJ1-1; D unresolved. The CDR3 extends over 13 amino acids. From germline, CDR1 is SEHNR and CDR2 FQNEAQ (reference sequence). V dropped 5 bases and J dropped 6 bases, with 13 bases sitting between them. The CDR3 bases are TGTGCCAGCAGCCCCCCCTCGGCGGCTGAAGCTTTCTTT. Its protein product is CASSPPSAAEAFF.

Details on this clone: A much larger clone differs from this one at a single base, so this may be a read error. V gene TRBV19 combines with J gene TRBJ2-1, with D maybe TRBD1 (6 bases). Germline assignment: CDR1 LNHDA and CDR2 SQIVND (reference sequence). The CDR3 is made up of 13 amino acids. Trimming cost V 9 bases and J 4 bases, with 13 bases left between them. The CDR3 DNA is TGTGCCAGCAGCCGGGACAATTACAATGAGCAGTTCTTC. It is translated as CASSRDNYNEQFF.

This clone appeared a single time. The CDR3 nucleotides are TGTGCCAGTAGTCGTAGCGTAGGCGCATACGAGCAGTACTTC. The encoded protein is CASSRSVGAYEQYF. The chain carries TRBV19 and TRBJ2-7; maybe TRBD2 (5 bases). CDR1 LNHDA and CDR2 SQIVND come from the germline V gene (reference sequence). With 5 bases removed from V and 4 bases from J, the gap between germline ends came to 15 bases. This CDR3 comprises 14 residues.

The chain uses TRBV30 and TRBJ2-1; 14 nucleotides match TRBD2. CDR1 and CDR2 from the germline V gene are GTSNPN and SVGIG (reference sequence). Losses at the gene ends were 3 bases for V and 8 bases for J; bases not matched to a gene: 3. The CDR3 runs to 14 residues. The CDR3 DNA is TGTGCCTGGAGGACTAGCGGGGGGGCTTATGAGCAGTTCTTC. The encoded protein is CAWRTSGGAYEQFF.

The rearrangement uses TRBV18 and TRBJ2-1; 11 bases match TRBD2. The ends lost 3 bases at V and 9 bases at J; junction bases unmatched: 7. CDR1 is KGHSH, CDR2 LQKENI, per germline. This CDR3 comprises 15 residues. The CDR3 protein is CASSPASGGLGEQFF. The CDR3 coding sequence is TGTGCCAGCTCACCCGCTAGCGGGGGGCTTGGTGAGCAGTTCTTC.

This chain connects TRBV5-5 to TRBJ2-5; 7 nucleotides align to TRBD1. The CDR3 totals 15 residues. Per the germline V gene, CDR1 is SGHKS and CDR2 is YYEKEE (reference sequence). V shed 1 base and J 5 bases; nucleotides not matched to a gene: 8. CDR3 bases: TGTGCCAGCAGCTTGATCGACAGGGCATGGGAGACCCAGTACTTC. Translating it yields CASSLIDRAWETQYF.

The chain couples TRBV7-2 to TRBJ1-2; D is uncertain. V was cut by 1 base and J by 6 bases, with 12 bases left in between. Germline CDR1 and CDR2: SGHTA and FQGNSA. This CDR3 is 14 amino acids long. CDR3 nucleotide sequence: TGTGCCAGCAGCTTAGACGGGTCTTACGATGGCTACACCTTC. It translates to CASSLDGSYDGYTF.

CDR3 in amino acids: CASSPPQGPGNTIYF. CDR3 DNA sequence: TGTGCCAGCAGCCCCCCACAGGGGCCTGGAAACACCATATATTTT. The rearrangement joins TRBV7-9 to TRBJ1-3, with TRBD1 identical over 7 bases. The CDR3 is 15 residues long. The J segment lost 2 bases and the V segment lost 5 bases, leaving 6 bases of the junction unmatched. Germline V gene data show CDR1 as SEHNR and CDR2 as FQNEAQ (reference sequence).